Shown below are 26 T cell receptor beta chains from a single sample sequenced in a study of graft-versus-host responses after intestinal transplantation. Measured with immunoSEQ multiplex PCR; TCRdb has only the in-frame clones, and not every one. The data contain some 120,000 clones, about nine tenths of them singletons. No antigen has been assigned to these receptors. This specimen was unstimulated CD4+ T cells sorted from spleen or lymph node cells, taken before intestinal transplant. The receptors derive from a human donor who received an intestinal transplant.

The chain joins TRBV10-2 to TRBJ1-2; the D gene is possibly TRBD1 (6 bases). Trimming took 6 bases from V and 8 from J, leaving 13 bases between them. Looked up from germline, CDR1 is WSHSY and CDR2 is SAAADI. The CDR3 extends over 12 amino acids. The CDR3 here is CASRWTDGGYTF. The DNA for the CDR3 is TGCGCCAGCAGATGGACAGACGGAGGCTACACCTTC.

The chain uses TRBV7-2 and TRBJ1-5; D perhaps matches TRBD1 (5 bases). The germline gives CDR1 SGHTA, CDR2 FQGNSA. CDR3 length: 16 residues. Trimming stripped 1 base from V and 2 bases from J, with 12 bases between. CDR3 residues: CASSLEVSGGNQPQHF. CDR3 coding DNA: TGTGCCAGCAGCTTAGAGGTTTCGGGGGGCAATCAGCCCCAGCATTTT.

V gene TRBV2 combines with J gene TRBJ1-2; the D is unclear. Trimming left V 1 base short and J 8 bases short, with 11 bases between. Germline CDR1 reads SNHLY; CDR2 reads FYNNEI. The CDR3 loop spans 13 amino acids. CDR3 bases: TGTGCCAGCAGTGAAGTTGGGTTACAGGGCTACACCTTC. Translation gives CASSEVGLQGYTF.

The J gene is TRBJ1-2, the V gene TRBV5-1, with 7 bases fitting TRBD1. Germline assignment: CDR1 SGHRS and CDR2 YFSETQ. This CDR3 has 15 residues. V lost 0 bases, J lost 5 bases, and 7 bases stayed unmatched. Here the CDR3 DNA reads TGCGCCAGCAGCTTGGCCCTGGACAGGCTATATGGCTACACCTTC. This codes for CASSLALDRLYGYTF.

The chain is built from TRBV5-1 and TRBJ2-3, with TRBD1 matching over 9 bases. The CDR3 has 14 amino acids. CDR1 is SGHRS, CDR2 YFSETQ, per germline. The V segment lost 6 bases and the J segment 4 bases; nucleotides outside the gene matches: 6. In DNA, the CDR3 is TGCGCCAGCACCACAACAGGGGGCGCAGATACGCAGTATTTT. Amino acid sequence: CASTTTGGADTQYF.

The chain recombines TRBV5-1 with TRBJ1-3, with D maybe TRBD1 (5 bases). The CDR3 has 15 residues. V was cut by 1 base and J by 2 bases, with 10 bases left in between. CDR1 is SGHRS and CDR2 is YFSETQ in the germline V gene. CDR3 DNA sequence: TGCGCCAGCAGCTTGCAGCCAGGGCCTGGAAACACCATATATTTT. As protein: CASSLQPGPGNTIYF.

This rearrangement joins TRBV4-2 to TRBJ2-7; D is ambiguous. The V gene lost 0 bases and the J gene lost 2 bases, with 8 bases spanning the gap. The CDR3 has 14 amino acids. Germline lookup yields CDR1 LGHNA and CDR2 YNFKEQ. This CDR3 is CASSQDKLAYEQYF. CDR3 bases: TGTGCCAGCAGCCAAGATAAGCTAGCCTACGAGCAGTACTTC.

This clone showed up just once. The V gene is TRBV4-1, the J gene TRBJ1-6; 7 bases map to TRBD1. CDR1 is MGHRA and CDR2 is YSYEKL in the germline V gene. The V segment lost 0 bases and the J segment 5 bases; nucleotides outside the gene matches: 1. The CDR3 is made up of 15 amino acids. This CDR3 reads CASSQDRGNNSPLHF. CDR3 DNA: TGCGCCAGCAGCCAAGACAGGGGGAATAATTCACCCCTCCACTTT.

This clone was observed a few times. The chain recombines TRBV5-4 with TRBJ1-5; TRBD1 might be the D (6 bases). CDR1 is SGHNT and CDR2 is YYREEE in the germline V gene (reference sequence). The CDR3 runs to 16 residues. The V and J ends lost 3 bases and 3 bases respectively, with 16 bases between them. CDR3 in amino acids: CASSSDRYYPNQPQHF. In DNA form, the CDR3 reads TGTGCCAGCAGCTCCGACAGGTATTATCCCAATCAGCCCCAGCATTTT.

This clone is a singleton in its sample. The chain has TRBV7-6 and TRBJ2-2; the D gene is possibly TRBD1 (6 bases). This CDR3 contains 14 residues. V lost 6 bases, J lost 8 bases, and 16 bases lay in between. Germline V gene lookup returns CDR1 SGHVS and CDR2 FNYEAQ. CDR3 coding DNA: TGTGCCAGCAGAGAGGGCCTAGGGGGTGGGGAGCTGTTTTTT. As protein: CASREGLGGGELFF.

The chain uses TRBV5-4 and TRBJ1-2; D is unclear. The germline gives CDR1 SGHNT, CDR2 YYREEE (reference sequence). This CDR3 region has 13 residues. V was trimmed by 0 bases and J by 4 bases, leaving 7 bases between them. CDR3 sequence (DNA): TGTGCCAGCAGCTTGGAACAGCTCTATGGCTACACCTTC. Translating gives CASSLEQLYGYTF.

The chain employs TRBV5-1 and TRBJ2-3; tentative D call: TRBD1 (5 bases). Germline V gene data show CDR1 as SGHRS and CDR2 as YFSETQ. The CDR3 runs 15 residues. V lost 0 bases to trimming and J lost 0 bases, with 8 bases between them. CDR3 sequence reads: CASSLDRYSTDTQYF. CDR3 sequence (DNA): TGCGCCAGCAGCTTGGACAGGTATAGCACAGATACGCAGTATTTT. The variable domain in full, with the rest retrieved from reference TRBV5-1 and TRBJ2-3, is KAGVTQTPRYLIKTRGQQVTLSCSPISGHRSVSWYQQTPGQGLQFLFEYFSETQRNKGNFPGRFSGRQFSNSRSEMNVSTLELGDSALYLCASSLDRYSTDTQYFGPGTRLTVL.

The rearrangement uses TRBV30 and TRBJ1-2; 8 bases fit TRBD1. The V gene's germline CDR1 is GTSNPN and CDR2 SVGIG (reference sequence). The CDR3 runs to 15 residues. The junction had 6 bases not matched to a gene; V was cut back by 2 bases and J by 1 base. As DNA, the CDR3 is TGTGCCTGGAGTAGCGGGACAGGTCTTAACTATGGCTACACCTTC. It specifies CAWSSGTGLNYGYTF.

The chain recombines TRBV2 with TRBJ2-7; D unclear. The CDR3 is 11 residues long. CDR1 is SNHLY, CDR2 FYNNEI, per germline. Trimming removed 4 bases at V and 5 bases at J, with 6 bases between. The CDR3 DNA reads TGTGCCAGCAGTGGACACCACGAGCAGTACTTC. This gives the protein CASSGHHEQYF.

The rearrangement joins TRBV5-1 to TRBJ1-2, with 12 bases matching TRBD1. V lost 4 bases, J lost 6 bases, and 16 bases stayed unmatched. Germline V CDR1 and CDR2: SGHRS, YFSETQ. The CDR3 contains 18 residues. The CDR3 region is CASSPQGQGANSRNGYTF. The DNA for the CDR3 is TGCGCCAGCAGCCCCCAGGGACAGGGGGCGAATTCCAGAAATGGCTACACCTTC.

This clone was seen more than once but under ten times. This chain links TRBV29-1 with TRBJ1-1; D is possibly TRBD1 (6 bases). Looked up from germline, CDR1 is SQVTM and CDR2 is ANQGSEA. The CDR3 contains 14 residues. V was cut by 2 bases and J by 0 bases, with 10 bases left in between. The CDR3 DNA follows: TGCAGCGTTGAACCGGGACACCTGAACACTGAAGCTTTCTTT. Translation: CSVEPGHLNTEAFF.

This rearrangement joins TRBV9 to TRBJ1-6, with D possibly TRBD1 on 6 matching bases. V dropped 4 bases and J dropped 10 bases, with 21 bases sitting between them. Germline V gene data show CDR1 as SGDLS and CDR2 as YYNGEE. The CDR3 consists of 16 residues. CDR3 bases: TGTGCCAGCAGCCCCGAGGGGGGGGACCGGCGGTCACCCCTCCACTTT. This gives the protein CASSPEGGDRRSPLHF.

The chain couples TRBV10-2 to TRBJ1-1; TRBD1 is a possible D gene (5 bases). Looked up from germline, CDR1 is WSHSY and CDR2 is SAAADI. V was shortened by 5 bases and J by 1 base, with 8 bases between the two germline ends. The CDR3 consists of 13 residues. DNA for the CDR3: TGCGCCAGCAGTTTCCAGGGGAACACTGAAGCTTTCTTT. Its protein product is CASSFQGNTEAFF.

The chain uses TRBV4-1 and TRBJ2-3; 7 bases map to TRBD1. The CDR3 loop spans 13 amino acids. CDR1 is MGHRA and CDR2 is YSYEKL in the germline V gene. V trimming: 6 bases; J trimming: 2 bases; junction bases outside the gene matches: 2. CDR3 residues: CASRQGYTDTQYF. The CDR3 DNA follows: TGCGCCAGCAGACAGGGGTACACAGATACGCAGTATTTT.

The CDR3 coding sequence is TGTGCCAGCAGCTACGGGGGGGTATCGAGCACAGATACGCAGTATTTT. It yields the protein CASSYGGVSSTDTQYF. The V and J genes are TRBV7-9 and TRBJ2-3, with 8 bases lining up with TRBD2. The V segment lost 4 bases and the J segment 0 bases; nucleotides outside the gene matches: 6. CDR1 is SEHNR and CDR2 is FQNEAQ in the germline V gene (reference sequence). This CDR3 is built from 16 residues.

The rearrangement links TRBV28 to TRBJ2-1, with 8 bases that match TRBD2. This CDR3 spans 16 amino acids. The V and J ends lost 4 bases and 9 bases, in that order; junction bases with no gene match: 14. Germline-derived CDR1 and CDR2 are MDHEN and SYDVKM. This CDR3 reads CASSYIPGGVLAEQFF. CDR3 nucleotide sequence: TGTGCCAGCAGTTATATCCCGGGGGGGGTTTTGGCTGAGCAGTTCTTC.

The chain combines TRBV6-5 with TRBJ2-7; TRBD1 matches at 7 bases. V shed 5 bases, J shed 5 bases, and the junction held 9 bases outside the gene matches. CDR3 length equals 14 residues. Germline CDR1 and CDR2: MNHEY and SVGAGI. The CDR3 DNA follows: TGTGCCAGCAGTACCCGACAGGGTTGGGACGAGCAGTACTTC. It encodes CASSTRQGWDEQYF.

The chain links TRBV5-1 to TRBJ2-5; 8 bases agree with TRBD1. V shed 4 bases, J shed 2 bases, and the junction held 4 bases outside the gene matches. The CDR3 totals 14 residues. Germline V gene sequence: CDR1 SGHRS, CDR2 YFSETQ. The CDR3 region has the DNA TGCGCCAGCAGCCACACAGGGGGGCAAGAGACCCAGTACTTC. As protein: CASSHTGGQETQYF.

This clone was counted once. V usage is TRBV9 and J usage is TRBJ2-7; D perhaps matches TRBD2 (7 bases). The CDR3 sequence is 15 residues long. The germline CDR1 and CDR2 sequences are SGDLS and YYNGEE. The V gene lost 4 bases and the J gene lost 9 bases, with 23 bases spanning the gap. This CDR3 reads CASSPRGGGSPVQYF. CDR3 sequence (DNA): TGTGCCAGCAGCCCAAGGGGGGGCGGGAGTCCCGTGCAGTACTTC.

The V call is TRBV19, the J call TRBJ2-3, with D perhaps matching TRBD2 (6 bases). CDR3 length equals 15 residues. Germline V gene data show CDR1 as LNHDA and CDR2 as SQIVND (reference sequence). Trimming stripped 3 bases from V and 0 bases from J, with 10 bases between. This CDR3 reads CASSISRGSTDTQYF. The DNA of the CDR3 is TGTGCCAGTAGTATCTCGCGGGGCAGCACAGATACGCAGTATTTT.

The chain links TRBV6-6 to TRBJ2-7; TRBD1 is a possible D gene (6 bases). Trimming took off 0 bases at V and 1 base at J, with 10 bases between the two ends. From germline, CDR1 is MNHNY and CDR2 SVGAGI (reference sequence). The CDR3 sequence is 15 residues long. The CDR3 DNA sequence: TGTGCCAGCAGTTACTCGGGGGACATTTCCTACGAGCAGTACTTC. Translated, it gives CASSYSGDISYEQYF.